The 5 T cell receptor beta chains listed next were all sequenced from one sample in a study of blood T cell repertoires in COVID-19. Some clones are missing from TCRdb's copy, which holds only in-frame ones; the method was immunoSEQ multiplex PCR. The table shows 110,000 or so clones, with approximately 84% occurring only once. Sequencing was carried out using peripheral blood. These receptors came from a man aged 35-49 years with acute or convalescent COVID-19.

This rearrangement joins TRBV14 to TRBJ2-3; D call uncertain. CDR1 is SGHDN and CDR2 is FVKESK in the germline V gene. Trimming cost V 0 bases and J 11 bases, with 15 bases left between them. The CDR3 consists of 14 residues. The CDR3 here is CASSQDVKSVRQYF. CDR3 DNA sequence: TGTGCCAGCAGCCAAGATGTAAAGAGCGTTCGGCAGTATTTT.

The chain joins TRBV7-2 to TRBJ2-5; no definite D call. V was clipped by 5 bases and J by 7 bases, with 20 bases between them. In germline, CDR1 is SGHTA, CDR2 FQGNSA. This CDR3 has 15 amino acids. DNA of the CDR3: TGTGCCAGCAGCCCACCCCCCCTATCAGGATCGACCCAGTACTTC. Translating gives CASSPPPLSGSTQYF.

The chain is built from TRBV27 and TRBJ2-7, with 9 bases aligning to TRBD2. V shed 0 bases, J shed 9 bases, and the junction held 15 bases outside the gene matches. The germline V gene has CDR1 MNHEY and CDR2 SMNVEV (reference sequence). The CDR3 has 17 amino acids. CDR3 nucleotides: TGTGCCAGCAGTTTATCGGGGAGCGGGGGGCCGATCCTACGGCAGTACTTC. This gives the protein CASSLSGSGGPILRQYF.

The CDR3 reads CASSTPGQGAQQETQYF. CDR3 coding DNA: TGTGCCAGCAGTACCCCGGGACAGGGCGCGCAACAAGAGACCCAGTACTTC. V and J are TRBV21-1 and TRBJ2-5; the table names TRBD1, a call not compared with the DNA. TRBV21-1 is recorded as a pseudogene. The CDR3 is made up of 17 amino acids.

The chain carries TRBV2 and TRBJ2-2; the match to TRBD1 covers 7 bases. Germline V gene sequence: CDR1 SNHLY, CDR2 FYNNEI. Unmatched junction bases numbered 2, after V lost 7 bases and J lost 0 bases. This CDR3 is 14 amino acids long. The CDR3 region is CASTDRPNTGELFF. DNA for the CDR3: TGTGCCAGCACGGACAGGCCGAACACCGGGGAGCTGTTTTTT.